A selection of T cell receptor beta chains follows, all from one sample in a study of TIL therapy for anti-PD-1-resistant metastatic lung cancer. Profiling relied on immunoSEQ multiplex PCR, and the TCRdb table lists in-frame clones only, not all of them. The sample consists of some 90,000 clones, 50% to 70% of them appearing once. The sample in question was tumor tissue, obtained at baseline. The receptors originated from a person between 25 and 80 years old with non-small cell lung cancer. The CDR3 runs from the conserved cysteine through the conserved F or W. The D gene is left open where the match is weak. Rows give clone size only sometimes, using once, few, many, or a class for an expanded clone.

D: TRBD1
V: TRBV15
J: TRBJ2-1
size: medium-sized
CDR3: CATSRDLGQGDAGGYNEQFF
DNA: TGTGCCACCAGCAGAGATCTGGGACAGGGGGACGCGGGAGGGTACAATGAGCAGTTCTTC

D: NA
V: TRBV18
J: TRBJ2-1
size: NA
CDR3: CASSRDRPTGNEQFF
DNA: TGTGCCAGCTCACGAGACAGGCCTACGGGCAATGAGCAGTTCTTC

D: NA
V: TRBV15
J: TRBJ2-7
size: NA
CDR3: CATSRDIEREQYF
DNA: TGTGCCACCAGCAGAGATATAGAGAGGGAGCAGTACTTC

D: TRBD2
V: TRBV7-2
J: TRBJ2-2
size: few
CDR3: CASSLASGANTGELFF
DNA: TGTGCCAGCAGCTTAGCTAGCGGGGCGAACACCGGGGAGCTGTTTTTT

D: NA
V: TRBV7-2
J: TRBJ2-3
size: few
CDR3: CASSLIGDTQYF
DNA: TGTGCCAGCAGCTTAATTGGGGATACGCAGTATTTT

D: TRBD2
V: TRBV4-2
J: TRBJ2-7
size: few
CDR3: CASTRAVTSDHEQYF
DNA: TGTGCCAGCACCCGCGCAGTCACTAGCGACCACGAGCAGTACTTC

D: TRBD1
V: TRBV25-1
J: TRBJ1-6
size: NA
CDR3: CASSKTGGSLPLHF
DNA: TGTGCCAGCAGTAAGACAGGGGGTAGCCTCCCTCTCCACTTT

D: TRBD2
V: TRBV28
J: TRBJ2-7
size: NA
CDR3: CASSLISASGYEQYF
DNA: TGTGCCAGCAGTTTAATCTCGGCTAGCGGGTACGAGCAGTACTTC

D: TRBD1
V: TRBV28
J: TRBJ2-5
size: NA
CDR3: CASSDPGTGFETQYF
DNA: TGTGCCAGCAGTGACCCCGGGACAGGGTTTGAGACCCAGTACTTC

D: TRBD2
V: TRBV28
J: TRBJ2-1
size: NA
CDR3: CASSSLQREGRDEQFF
DNA: TGTGCTAGCAGTTCCCTTCAGCGGGAGGGCCGCGATGAGCAGTTCTTC

D: NA
V: TRBV10-3
J: TRBJ2-7
size: NA
CDR3: CAISDLDEQYF
DNA: TGTGCCATCAGTGACCTGGACGAGCAGTACTTC

D: TRBD1
V: TRBV27
J: TRBJ2-1
size: NA
CDR3: CASSFRDSDNEQFF
DNA: TGTGCCAGCAGTTTCAGGGACAGTGACAATGAGCAGTTCTTC

D: NA
V: TRBV28
J: TRBJ2-1
size: NA
CDR3: CASSLIRTPRNEQFF
DNA: TGTGCCAGCAGTTTAATAAGGACTCCCAGGAATGAGCAGTTCTTC

D: TRBD1
V: TRBV12-5
J: TRBJ2-3
size: NA
CDR3: CASAETGDRNTDTQYF
DNA: TGTGCTAGTGCCGAAACAGGGGACAGAAACACAGATACGCAGTATTTT

D: NA
V: TRBV5-5
J: TRBJ1-5
size: few
CDR3: CASSPSPKDNQPQHF
DNA: TGTGCCAGCAGCCCCTCTCCCAAGGACAATCAGCCCCAGCATTTT

D: NA
V: TRBV19
J: TRBJ2-5
size: NA
CDR3: CASSLSNQETQYF
DNA: TGTGCCAGTAGTCTCTCGAACCAAGAGACCCAGTACTTC

D: NA
V: TRBV4-3
J: TRBJ2-1
size: many
CDR3: CASSQDQGFSPVEQFF
DNA: TGCGCCAGCAGCCAAGATCAAGGGTTTTCCCCAGTCGAGCAGTTCTTC

D: TRBD1
V: TRBV27
J: TRBJ2-7
size: NA
CDR3: CASSSGQEVNEQYF
DNA: TGTGCCAGCAGTTCGGGACAGGAAGTAAACGAGCAGTACTTC

D: NA
V: TRBV19
J: TRBJ1-1
size: NA
CDR3: CASSIRVRVGTEAFF
DNA: TGTGCCAGTAGTATCAGGGTCAGGGTAGGCACTGAAGCTTTCTTT

D: TRBD1
V: TRBV5-4
J: TRBJ1-2
size: NA
CDR3: CASSLGQGNYGYTF
DNA: TGTGCCAGCAGCTTGGGACAGGGTAACTATGGCTACACCTTC

D: NA
V: TRBV3-1/TRBV3-2
J: TRBJ2-2
size: once
CDR3: CASSRLWDTGELFF
DNA: TGTGCCAGCAGCCGCCTCTGGGACACCGGGGAGCTGTTTTTT

D: NA
V: TRBV9
J: TRBJ1-3
size: NA
CDR3: CASSVAPPDSGNTIYF
DNA: TGTGCCAGCAGCGTAGCCCCCCCCGACTCTGGAAACACCATATATTTT

D: TRBD1
V: TRBV7-2
J: TRBJ2-2
size: NA
CDR3: CASSSRTGGTGELFF
DNA: TGTGCCAGCAGCTCTCGGACAGGGGGCACCGGGGAGCTGTTTTTT

D: NA
V: TRBV29-1
J: TRBJ2-7
size: many
CDR3: CSVGGQAGAEQYF
DNA: TGCAGCGTTGGCGGCCAGGCCGGTGCGGAGCAGTACTTC

D: NA
V: TRBV7-9
J: TRBJ2-5
size: many
CDR3: CASSLVMEGTQYF
DNA: TGTGCCAGCAGCTTAGTAATGGAGGGGACCCAGTACTTC

D: TRBD1
V: TRBV28
J: TRBJ1-3
size: NA
CDR3: CASSGIQGTPGNTIYF
DNA: TGTGCCAGCAGTGGTATACAGGGGACTCCTGGAAACACCATATATTTT

D: NA
V: TRBV9
J: TRBJ2-7
size: NA
CDR3: CASSVDTSYEQYF
DNA: TGTGCCAGCAGCGTAGATACCTCCTACGAGCAGTACTTC

D: TRBD1
V: TRBV27
J: TRBJ2-7
size: NA
CDR3: CASSLLPTGQGAYEQYF
DNA: TGTGCCAGCAGTTTACTCCCCACGGGACAGGGGGCCTACGAGCAGTACTTC

D: NA
V: TRBV5-8
J: TRBJ2-5
size: NA
CDR3: CASSFGGVETQYF
DNA: TGTGCCAGCAGCTTCGGGGGTGTGGAGACCCAGTACTTC

D: NA
V: TRBV28
J: TRBJ1-3
size: NA
CDR3: CASSRGGSGNTIYF
DNA: TGTGCCAGCAGCCGTGGGGGATCTGGAAACACCATATATTTT

D: TRBD2
V: TRBV4-2
J: TRBJ2-3
size: NA
CDR3: CASSRGGSTDTQYF
DNA: TGTGCCAGCAGCCGCGGGGGAAGCACAGATACGCAGTATTTT

D: TRBD2
V: TRBV6-1
J: TRBJ2-1
size: NA
CDR3: CASSGRLAGGQIHEQFF
DNA: TGTGCCAGCAGTGGAAGACTAGCGGGGGGGCAAATCCATGAGCAGTTCTTC

D: TRBD1
V: TRBV9
J: TRBJ2-1
size: NA
CDR3: CASSPLGVHRGSYNEQFF
DNA: TGTGCCAGCAGCCCTCTCGGGGTTCACAGGGGCTCCTACAATGAGCAGTTCTTC

D: NA
V: TRBV14
J: TRBJ2-3
size: NA
CDR3: CASSRGERDTQYF
DNA: TGTGCCAGCAGCCGAGGGGAGCGGGATACGCAGTATTTT

D: TRBD2
V: TRBV5-1
J: TRBJ2-1
size: NA
CDR3: CASVPSGGDYNEQFF
DNA: TGCGCCAGCGTCCCTAGCGGGGGGGACTACAATGAGCAGTTCTTC

D: NA
V: TRBV11-2
J: TRBJ2-3
size: few
CDR3: CASSLETGPSTDTQYF
DNA: TGTGCCAGCAGCCTAGAGACAGGCCCTAGCACAGATACGCAGTATTTT

D: NA
V: TRBV7-8
J: TRBJ2-7
size: NA
CDR3: CASSLVGAHEQYF
DNA: TGTGCCAGCAGCTTAGTCGGGGCCCACGAGCAGTACTTC

D: TRBD1
V: TRBV11-2
J: TRBJ2-1
size: few
CDR3: CASSLVPGQGRYEQFF
DNA: TGTGCCAGCAGCTTAGTACCGGGACAGGGTAGGTATGAGCAGTTCTTC

D: NA
V: TRBV11-2
J: TRBJ1-3
size: NA
CDR3: CASSLSQVGGNTIYF
DNA: TGTGCCAGCAGCTTATCTCAGGTTGGAGGAAACACCATATATTTT

D: NA
V: TRBV5-6
J: TRBJ2-2
size: NA
CDR3: CASSLKASGGGELFF
DNA: TGTGCCAGCAGCTTGAAGGCTTCTGGGGGCGGGGAGCTGTTTTTT

D: NA
V: TRBV5-6
J: TRBJ2-3
size: NA
CDR3: CASSLIGGGSDTQYF
DNA: TGTGCCAGCAGCTTGATTGGAGGGGGCTCAGATACGCAGTATTTT

D: TRBD2
V: TRBV11-3
J: TRBJ2-3
size: NA
CDR3: CASSLAASGETDTQYF
DNA: TGTGCCAGCAGCTTAGCGGCTAGCGGGGAGACAGATACGCAGTATTTT

D: TRBD1
V: TRBV5-4
J: TRBJ1-2
size: few
CDR3: CASSLGRGQMGYGYTF
DNA: TGTGCCAGCAGCTTGGGCAGGGGGCAGATGGGCTATGGCTACACCTTC

D: TRBD1
V: TRBV11-2
J: TRBJ2-1
size: NA
CDR3: CASSLALQTGKPYNEQFF
DNA: TGTGCCAGCAGCTTAGCCCTCCAGACAGGGAAACCCTACAATGAGCAGTTCTTC

D: TRBD1
V: TRBV29-1
J: TRBJ2-2
size: NA
CDR3: CSGRDSNTGELFF
DNA: TGCAGCGGACGGGACAGTAACACCGGGGAGCTGTTTTTT

D: NA
V: TRBV6-2/TRBV6-3
J: TRBJ1-1
size: few
CDR3: CASSYRMDKNTEAFF
DNA: TGTGCCAGCAGTTACAGGATGGACAAGAACACTGAAGCTTTCTTT

D: NA
V: TRBV28
J: TRBJ1-4
size: NA
CDR3: CASSPGTGLATNEKLFF
DNA: TGTGCCAGCAGTCCTGGGACGGGGCTTGCAACTAATGAAAAACTGTTTTTT

D: TRBD1
V: TRBV30
J: TRBJ1-6
size: few
CDR3: CAWSRQGSRSPLHF
DNA: TGTGCCTGGAGTAGACAGGGGTCCAGATCACCCCTCCACTTT

D: NA
V: TRBV5-8
J: TRBJ2-2
size: NA
CDR3: CASSTDTGELFF
DNA: TGTGCCAGCAGCACGGACACCGGGGAGCTGTTTTTT

D: NA
V: TRBV4-2
J: TRBJ2-7
size: once
CDR3: CASSRERSYEQYF
DNA: TGTGCCAGCAGCAGGGAGAGGTCGTACGAGCAGTACTTC

D: TRBD1
V: TRBV11-2
J: TRBJ2-5
size: NA
CDR3: CASSNLGTAETQYF
DNA: TGTGCCAGCAGTAACCTCGGGACAGCGGAGACCCAGTACTTC